The present T cell receptor (beta chain) was sequenced within a study of blood T cell repertoires in COVID-19. Study background: COVID-19 samples, acute and convalescent, were from the United States, Italy and Spain. In each case, the material was cDNA or gDNA derived from T cells, B-cell-depleted T cells, or PBMCs.

In the original processing: By means of reference gene primer amplification, nucleated cell counts were estimated. Libraries were prepared by immunoSEQ multiplex PCR; TCRdb keeps only in-frame clonotypes and omits some of them. V, J and clone size reflect that table, while D and trimming were determined from the DNA. Of 250,000 to 300,000 clones in the sample, approximately 79% were seen once. Germline V lookup: CDR1 MNHEY, CDR2 SVGAGI. Germline trimming cut 1 base from V and 2 bases from J; bases unmatched to any gene: 3. The CDR3 loop spans 16 amino acids. Each participant's cohort was designated according to participant-reported clinical history.

Sequenced: PBMCs or T cells enriched from blood (not recorded which). V and J are TRBV6-5 and TRBJ1-3, with 9 nucleotides matching TRBD1. This sequence originates from a man aged 25 to 40 with acute COVID-19. Here the CDR3 reads CASSYWDREAGNTIYF. DNA for the CDR3: TGTGCCAGCAGTTACTGGGACAGGGAGGCTGGAAACACCATATATTTT.